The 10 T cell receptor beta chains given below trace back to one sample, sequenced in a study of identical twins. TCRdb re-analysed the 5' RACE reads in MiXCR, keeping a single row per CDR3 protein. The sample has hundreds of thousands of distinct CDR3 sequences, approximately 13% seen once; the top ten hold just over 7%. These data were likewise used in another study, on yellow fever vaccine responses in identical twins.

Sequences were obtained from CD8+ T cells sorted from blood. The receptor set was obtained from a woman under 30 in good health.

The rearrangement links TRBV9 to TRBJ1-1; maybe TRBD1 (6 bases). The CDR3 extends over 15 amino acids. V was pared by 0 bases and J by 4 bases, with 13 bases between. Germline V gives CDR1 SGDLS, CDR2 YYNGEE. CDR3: CASSVVGGTFTEAFF. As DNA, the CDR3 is TGTGCCAGCAGCGTAGTGGGGGGGACATTCACTGAAGCTTTCTTT.

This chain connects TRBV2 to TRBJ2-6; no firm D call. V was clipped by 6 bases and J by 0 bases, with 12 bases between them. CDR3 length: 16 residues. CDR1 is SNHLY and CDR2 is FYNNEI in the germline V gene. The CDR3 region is CASRAGRSSGANVLTF. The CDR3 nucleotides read TGTGCCAGCAGAGCAGGACGGAGCTCTGGGGCCAACGTCCTGACTTTC.

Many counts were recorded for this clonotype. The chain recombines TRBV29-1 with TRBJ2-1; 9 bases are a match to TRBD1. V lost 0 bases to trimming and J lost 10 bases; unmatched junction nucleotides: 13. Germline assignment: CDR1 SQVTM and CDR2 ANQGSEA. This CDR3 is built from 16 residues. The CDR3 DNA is TGCAGCGTTGAAGATCGCGGGACAGGGCTCCATGGGGAGCAGTTCTTC. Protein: CSVEDRGTGLHGEQFF.

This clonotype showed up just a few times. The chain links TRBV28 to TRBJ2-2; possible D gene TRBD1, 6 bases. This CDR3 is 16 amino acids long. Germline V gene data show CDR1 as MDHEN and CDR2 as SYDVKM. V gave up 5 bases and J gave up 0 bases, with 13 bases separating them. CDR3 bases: TGTGCCAGCAGTCCCCGGACAGTGACGAACACCGGGGAGCTGTTTTTT. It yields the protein CASSPRTVTNTGELFF. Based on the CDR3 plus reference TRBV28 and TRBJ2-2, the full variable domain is DVKVTQSSRYLVKRTGEKVFLECVQDMDHENMFWYRQDPGLGLRLIYFSYDVKMKEKGDIPEGYSVSREKKERFSLILESASTNQTSMYLCASSPRTVTNTGELFFGEGSRLTVL.

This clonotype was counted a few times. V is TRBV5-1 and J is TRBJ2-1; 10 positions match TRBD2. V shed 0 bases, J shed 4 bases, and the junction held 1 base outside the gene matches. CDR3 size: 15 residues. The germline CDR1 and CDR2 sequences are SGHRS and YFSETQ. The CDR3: CASSLELAGYNEQFF. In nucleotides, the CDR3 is TGCGCCAGCAGCTTGGAACTAGCGGGGTACAATGAGCAGTTCTTC.

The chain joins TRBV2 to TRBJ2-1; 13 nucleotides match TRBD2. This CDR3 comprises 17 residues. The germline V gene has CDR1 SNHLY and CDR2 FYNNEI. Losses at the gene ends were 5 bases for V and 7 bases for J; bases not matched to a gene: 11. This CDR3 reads CASSSRTSGSRGNEQFF. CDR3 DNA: TGTGCCAGCAGTAGCCGGACTAGCGGGAGCCGAGGGAATGAGCAGTTCTTC.

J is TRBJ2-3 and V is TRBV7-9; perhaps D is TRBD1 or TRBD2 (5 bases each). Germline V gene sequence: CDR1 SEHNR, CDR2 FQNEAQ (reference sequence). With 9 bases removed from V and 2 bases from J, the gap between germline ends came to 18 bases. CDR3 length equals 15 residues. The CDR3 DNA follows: TGTGCCAGGAGCCCGGGGCTCCAGAACACAGATACGCAGTATTTT. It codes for CARSPGLQNTDTQYF.

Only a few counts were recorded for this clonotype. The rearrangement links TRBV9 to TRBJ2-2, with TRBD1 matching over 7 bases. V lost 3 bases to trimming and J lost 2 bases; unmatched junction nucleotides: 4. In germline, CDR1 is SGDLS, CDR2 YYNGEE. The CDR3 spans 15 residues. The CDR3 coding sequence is TGTGCCAGCAGCGCGAGACAGGGCAACACCGGGGAGCTGTTTTTT. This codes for CASSARQGNTGELFF. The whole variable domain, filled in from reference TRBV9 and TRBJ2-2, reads DSGVTQTPKHLITATGQRVTLRCSPRSGDLSVYWYQQSLDQGLQFLIQYYNGEERAKGNILERFSAQQFPDLHSELNLSSLELGDSALYFCASSARQGNTGELFFGEGSRLTVL.

Here the CDR3 reads CASSLSGGQNTEAFF. The CDR3 nucleotides read TGTGCCAGCAGCCTCTCAGGGGGTCAGAACACTGAAGCTTTCTTT. The V call is TRBV7-3, the J call TRBJ1-1, with TRBD1 matching 7 bases. Germline-derived CDR1 and CDR2 are SGHTA and FQGTGA. The CDR3 is 15 amino acids. Trimming at V came to 5 bases and at J to 1 base, leaving 7 bases not matched to a gene.

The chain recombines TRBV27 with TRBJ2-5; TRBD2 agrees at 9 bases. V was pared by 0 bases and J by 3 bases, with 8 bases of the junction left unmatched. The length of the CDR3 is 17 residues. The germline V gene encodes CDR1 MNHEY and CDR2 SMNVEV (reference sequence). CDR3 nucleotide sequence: TGTGCCAGCAGTTTATCAGGATGGCGGGGGGGAGAAGAGACCCAGTACTTC. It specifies CASSLSGWRGGEETQYF.